This record covers a single T cell receptor (beta chain). The antigen is unknown. These data are taken from a study of identical twins. General study results and limits: Insertion counts were lower in abundant cord blood beta clonotypes, a trend that memory repertoires did not show.

TCRdb redid the calling of the 5' RACE reads with MiXCR, one entry per CDR3 protein. The table includes a few hundred thousand distinct CDR3 sequences, approximately 17% detected once. The sample was naive T cells sorted from blood. The origin of this receptor is a man aged 45-60 years in good health.

CDR3 in amino acids: CASSPGSRQETQYF. CDR3 DNA: TGTGCCAGCTCACCGGGGTCGAGGCAAGAGACCCAGTACTTC. The chain links TRBV18 to TRBJ2-5; the D is unclear. The CDR3 covers 14 residues. V lost 3 bases and J 2 bases, leaving 10 bases between the germline ends. Germline CDR1 KGHSH, CDR2 LQKENI.